The 31 T cell receptor beta chains below all came from one sample that was sequenced in a study of blood T cell repertoires in COVID-19. TCRdb keeps only in-frame clones here, not all; method: immunoSEQ multiplex PCR. The sample contains 30,000 to 35,000 clones, approximately 85% of which appear only once. The sample taken for sequencing was peripheral blood. The receptors here all came from a man at least 80 years old with active COVID-19.

In this sample, this clone turned up once. The gene calls are TRBV6-2 or TRBV6-3 and TRBJ1-1, with TRBD1 matching 9 bases. Losses at the gene ends were 5 bases for V and 5 bases for J; bases not matched to a gene: 6. The CDR3 consists of 14 residues. Germline loops: CDR1 MNHEY, CDR2 SVGEGT. The CDR3 is CASSPRQGGTEAFF. The CDR3 DNA reads TGTGCCAGCAGTCCAAGACAGGGGGGAACTGAAGCTTTCTTT.

The rearrangement joins TRBV24-1 to TRBJ2-7; a weak D match, TRBD1 (6 bases). The CDR3 contains 12 residues. V dropped 5 bases and J dropped 5 bases, with 9 bases sitting between them. Germline-derived CDR1 and CDR2 are KGHDR and SFDVKD. CDR3 sequence reads: CATSARGHEQYF. The CDR3 bases are TGTGCCACCAGTGCCAGGGGCCACGAGCAGTACTTC.

This clone was detected only once. CDR3: CASSRRPTGSTVDYGYTF. CDR3 DNA: TGTGCCAGCTCACGCCGTCCCACCGGGAGCACAGTTGACTATGGCTACACCTTC. This rearrangement joins TRBV18 to TRBJ1-2, with unresolved D. V was clipped by 4 bases and J by 3 bases, with 24 bases between them. This CDR3 contains 18 residues. Germline V gives CDR1 KGHSH, CDR2 LQKENI.

V usage is TRBV5-1 and J usage is TRBJ2-5, with 7 nucleotides matching TRBD2. Losses at the gene ends were 5 bases for V and 2 bases for J; bases not matched to a gene: 6. Germline loops: CDR1 SGHRS, CDR2 YFSETQ. This CDR3 spans 14 amino acids. CDR3 sequence: CASSTLSGQETQYF. CDR3 sequence (DNA): TGCGCCAGCAGTACTCTTAGCGGGCAAGAGACCCAGTACTTC.

Here the CDR3 DNA reads TGTGCCAGCAGCCAAGATGGCATCCGCTACACCTTC. Protein product: CASSQDGIRYTF. This chain links TRBV3-1 (or the pseudogene TRBV3-2) with TRBJ1-2; D unclear. In germline, CDR1 is LGHDT, CDR2 YNNKEL (reference sequence). The CDR3 runs to 12 residues. The V and J ends lost 0 bases and 9 bases respectively, with 8 bases between them.

CDR3 protein: CATSRNGRGRPQHF. Here the CDR3 DNA reads TGTGCCACCAGCAGAAACGGCAGGGGGCGGCCCCAGCATTTT. This chain connects TRBV15 to TRBJ1-5; 8 bases agree with TRBD1. CDR1 and CDR2 from the germline V gene are LNHNV and YYDKDF (reference sequence). J lost 9 bases, V lost 2 bases, and 6 bases had no gene match. The CDR3 loop spans 14 amino acids.

This clone has only one observation. This chain connects TRBV28 to TRBJ2-5; tentatively, D is TRBD2 (5 bases). V was cut by 6 bases and J by 6 bases, with 11 bases left in between. CDR3 length equals 12 residues. Germline CDR1 reads MDHEN; CDR2 reads SYDVKM. The DNA of the CDR3 is TGTGCCAGCAGAGCGGCGGTCCAGACCCAGTACTTC. It specifies CASRAAVQTQYF.

The chain links TRBV3-1 (or the pseudogene TRBV3-2) to TRBJ2-7; a possible D gene is TRBD1 (6 bases). The CDR3 contains 15 residues. Per the germline V gene, CDR1 is LGHDT and CDR2 is YNNKEL (reference sequence). With 1 base removed from V and 0 bases from J, the gap between germline ends came to 10 bases. DNA of the CDR3: TGTGCCAGCAGCCAAGGGACAGCGAGCTCCTACGAGCAGTACTTC. Translated: CASSQGTASSYEQYF.

The rearrangement uses TRBV9 and TRBJ2-4; D is unclear. The CDR3 runs 16 residues. Per the germline V gene, CDR1 is SGDLS and CDR2 is YYNGEE. V lost 1 base and J 0 bases, leaving 11 bases between the germline ends. In nucleotides, the CDR3 is TGTGCCAGCAGCGTATCGTCAGATATAGCCAAAAACATTCAGTACTTC. Amino acids: CASSVSSDIAKNIQYF.

The chain couples TRBV12-3 or TRBV12-4 to TRBJ2-3; D is perhaps TRBD1 (6 bases). V was cut by 7 bases and J by 8 bases, with 16 bases left in between. The CDR3 is made up of 13 amino acids. The DNA of the CDR3 is TGTGCCAGCACCCGGCGTGGGGGCGGTACGCAGTATTTT. It codes for CASTRRGGGTQYF.

The J gene is TRBJ2-1, the V gene TRBV9, with TRBD2 matching 9 bases. Per germline, CDR1 SGDLS and CDR2 YYNGEE. The CDR3 is made up of 17 amino acids. Trimming cost V 0 bases and J 7 bases; bases outside gene matches: 11. The CDR3 region has the DNA TGTGCCAGCAGCGTAGGTGGCGGGGGGGCCACAATTAATGAGCAGTTCTTC. Translation: CASSVGGGGATINEQFF. The variable domain in full, with the rest retrieved from reference TRBV9 and TRBJ2-1, is DSGVTQTPKHLITATGQRVTLRCSPRSGDLSVYWYQQSLDQGLQFLIQYYNGEERAKGNILERFSAQQFPDLHSELNLSSLELGDSALYFCASSVGGGGATINEQFFGPGTRLTVL.

The gene calls are TRBV6-6 and TRBJ1-1; D unresolved. The CDR3 contains 11 residues. Deletions cut 6 bases from V and 3 bases from J, with 5 bases between. Germline loops: CDR1 MNHNY, CDR2 SVGAGI (reference sequence). CDR3 region: CASRGDTEAFF. The CDR3 DNA is TGTGCCAGCAGGGGAGACACTGAAGCTTTCTTT.

The V and J genes are TRBV9 and TRBJ1-4; D ambiguous. V was shortened by 0 bases and J by 4 bases, with 10 bases between the two germline ends. Germline V gene data show CDR1 as SGDLS and CDR2 as YYNGEE. The CDR3 has 15 amino acids. CDR3 sequence: CASSVGGLVNEKLFF. The CDR3 DNA follows: TGTGCCAGCAGCGTAGGAGGACTCGTTAATGAAAAACTGTTTTTT.

The chain has TRBV5-1 and TRBJ1-6; D might be TRBD1 (5 bases). The germline gives CDR1 SGHRS, CDR2 YFSETQ. The CDR3 extends over 13 amino acids. Between the trimmed V and J ends, which lost 7 bases and 7 bases, there was a span of 12 bases. CDR3 amino acids: CASSDRENSPLHF. CDR3 in DNA: TGCGCCAGCTCTGACAGAGAAAATTCACCCCTCCACTTT.

V and J are TRBV6-5 and TRBJ2-1, with 8 nucleotides matching TRBD1. This CDR3 contains 13 residues. V lost 6 bases and J lost 5; bases outside the gene matches: 3. Per germline, CDR1 MNHEY and CDR2 SVGAGI. The CDR3 here is CASRGTGHNEQFF. CDR3 nucleotides: TGTGCCAGCAGGGGGACAGGTCACAATGAGCAGTTCTTC.

The chain links TRBV11-3 to TRBJ1-1, with D unresolved. Trimming shortened V by 5 bases and J by 3 bases, and 10 bases separated the two germline ends. Per germline, CDR1 SGHNT and CDR2 YENEEA. The length of the CDR3 is 13 residues. The chain's CDR3 is CASSRERDTEAFF. The DNA of the CDR3 is TGTGCCAGCAGCCGAGAGAGGGACACTGAAGCTTTCTTT.

This clone was recorded once. This chain links TRBV19 with TRBJ1-4, with 10 nucleotides matching TRBD1. The CDR3 covers 13 residues. V was clipped by 7 bases and J by 8 bases; unmatched bases: 4. Germline V gives CDR1 LNHDA, CDR2 SQIVND (reference sequence). In DNA, the CDR3 is TGTGCCAGTACCGGGACAGGGGAAGAAAAACTGTTTTTT. Protein: CASTGTGEEKLFF.

This clone was counted a few times. J is TRBJ2-2 and V is TRBV7-3; the match to TRBD2 covers 8 bases. The CDR3 is 15 amino acids. Trimming removed 2 bases from V and 3 bases from J; junction bases left unmatched: 2. Germline loops: CDR1 SGHTA, CDR2 FQGTGA. The chain's CDR3 is CASSLALADTGELFF. Written as DNA, the CDR3 is TGTGCCAGCAGCTTAGCACTAGCGGACACCGGGGAGCTGTTTTTT.

The V gene is TRBV11-2, the J gene TRBJ1-5; no clear D. Germline CDR1 is SGHAT and CDR2 is FQNNGV. Trimming stripped 0 bases from V and 7 bases from J, with 7 bases between. The CDR3 sequence is 13 residues long. The CDR3 region has the DNA TGTGCCAGCAGCTTAGATCTAAGACAGCCCCAGCATTTT. It is translated as CASSLDLRQPQHF.

The rearrangement joins TRBV9 to TRBJ2-5; D gene unclear. Trimming cost V 0 bases and J 5 bases, with 14 bases left between them. The CDR3 is made up of 15 amino acids. Germline V gives CDR1 SGDLS, CDR2 YYNGEE. The CDR3 DNA reads as TGTGCCAGCAGCGTAGCAGTGGGTCCGGGTGAGACCCAGTACTTC. Encoded protein: CASSVAVGPGETQYF.

The gene calls are TRBV10-3 and TRBJ2-7, with D possibly matching TRBD1 (6 bases). The CDR3 has 14 amino acids. Trimming took 6 bases from V and 2 from J, leaving 14 bases between them. Germline CDR1 and CDR2: ENHRY and SYGVKD. CDR3 nucleotide sequence: TGTGCCATCAGAGAAACAGGGACGACCTACGAGCAGTACTTC. Its protein product is CAIRETGTTYEQYF.

V usage is TRBV6-5 and J usage is TRBJ2-7; 8 bases fit TRBD2. CDR3 length: 15 amino acids. In germline, CDR1 is MNHEY, CDR2 SVGAGI. V lost 4 bases to trimming and J lost 2 bases; unmatched junction nucleotides: 7. CDR3 loop: CASSSREGGPYEQYF. The CDR3 DNA reads TGTGCCAGCAGTTCCCGGGAGGGCGGACCCTACGAGCAGTACTTC.

The CDR3 reads CASSFRGQPQHF. The CDR3 DNA reads as TGTGCCAGCAGCTTTAGGGGGCAGCCCCAGCATTTT. The chain has TRBV5-4 and TRBJ1-5; D may be TRBD1 (6 bases). V lost 2 bases and J 7 bases, leaving 7 bases between the germline ends. The CDR3 totals 12 residues. Per the germline V gene, CDR1 is SGHNT and CDR2 is YYREEE (reference sequence).

The chain carries TRBV9 and TRBJ1-2, with 10 bases that match TRBD1. This CDR3 contains 14 residues. From germline, CDR1 is SGDLS and CDR2 YYNGEE. The V segment lost 4 bases and the J segment 5 bases; nucleotides outside the gene matches: 5. CDR3 protein: CASSPRDRGYGYTF. The CDR3 DNA reads TGTGCCAGCAGCCCCAGGGACAGGGGTTATGGCTACACCTTC.

CDR3 residues: CASSFMANGELFF. CDR3 nucleotides: TGTGCCAGCAGCTTTATGGCCAACGGGGAGCTGTTTTTT. The gene calls are TRBV7-2 and TRBJ2-2; D is ambiguous. V lost 3 bases to trimming and J lost 7 bases, with 9 bases between them. CDR1 SGHTA and CDR2 FQGNSA come from the germline V gene. This CDR3 has 13 residues.

The genes are TRBV7-2 and TRBJ2-1; 11 bases agree with TRBD2. Germline trimming cut 5 bases from V and 4 bases from J; bases unmatched to any gene: 10. The CDR3 totals 17 residues. The germline CDR1 and CDR2 sequences are SGHTA and FQGNSA. The CDR3 bases are TGTGCCAGCAGCCCGAAAACCGGGACTAGCGGATACAATGAGCAGTTCTTC. Protein sequence: CASSPKTGTSGYNEQFF. Supplemented by reference TRBV7-2 and TRBJ2-1, the full variable domain reads GAGVSQSPSNKVTEKGKDVELRCDPISGHTALYWYRQSLGQGLEFLIYFQGNSAPDKSGLPSDRFSAERTGGSVSTLTIQRTQQEDSAVYLCASSPKTGTSGYNEQFFGPGTRLTVL.

Details on this clone: At the DNA level, this CDR3 is encoded by other sequences in the same sample as well. This chain connects TRBV27 to TRBJ1-2, with TRBD1 identical over 9 bases. Germline V lookup: CDR1 MNHEY, CDR2 SMNVEV (reference sequence). The J segment lost 8 bases and the V segment lost 6 bases, leaving 4 bases of the junction unmatched. The CDR3 loop spans 12 amino acids. The CDR3 DNA is TGTGCCAGCAGACCGGGACAGGGCGGCTACACCTTC. Encoded protein: CASRPGQGGYTF.

With respect to this clone: The sample contains more than one DNA sequence encoding this CDR3. CDR3 DNA: TGTGCCAGCTCACCGGACAATTACGAGCAGTACTTC. Its protein is CASSPDNYEQYF. The chain combines TRBV18 with TRBJ2-7, with D maybe TRBD1 (5 bases). With 3 bases removed from V and 4 bases from J, the gap between germline ends came to 7 bases. The CDR3 contains 12 residues. Germline CDR1 and CDR2: KGHSH and LQKENI.

This clone has only a few counts. This chain connects TRBV28 to TRBJ1-2; a possible D gene is TRBD1 (6 bases). Germline V gene lookup returns CDR1 MDHEN and CDR2 SYDVKM. This CDR3 has 13 residues. The V end lost 5 bases, the J end lost 5 bases, and 12 bases lay between the germline ends. CDR3 in amino acids: CASSLGQRYGYTF. DNA of the CDR3: TGTGCCAGCAGTCTTGGACAGAGGTATGGCTACACCTTC.

The rearrangement joins TRBV13 to TRBJ1-3, with 10 bases lining up with TRBD1. CDR3 length: 16 residues. V lost 5 bases, J lost 3 bases, and 7 bases stayed unmatched. Germline loops: CDR1 PRHDT, CDR2 FYEKMQ (reference sequence). The CDR3 DNA follows: TGTGCCAGCAGCGTGAGACAGGGGGCGCTTGGAAACACCATATATTTT. This sequence encodes CASSVRQGALGNTIYF.

For this clone: The germline gene is not matched at one end of the junction; a read error may be the cause. The chain has TRBV3-1 (or the pseudogene TRBV3-2) and TRBJ2-7; D gene ambiguous. This CDR3 contains 12 residues. The germline V gene encodes CDR1 LGHDT and CDR2 YNNKEL (reference sequence). For the CDR3, the DNA is TGTGCCAGCAGCCGACGTTCGGCTAGTATAAGCTTC. Translated, it gives CASSRRSASISF.